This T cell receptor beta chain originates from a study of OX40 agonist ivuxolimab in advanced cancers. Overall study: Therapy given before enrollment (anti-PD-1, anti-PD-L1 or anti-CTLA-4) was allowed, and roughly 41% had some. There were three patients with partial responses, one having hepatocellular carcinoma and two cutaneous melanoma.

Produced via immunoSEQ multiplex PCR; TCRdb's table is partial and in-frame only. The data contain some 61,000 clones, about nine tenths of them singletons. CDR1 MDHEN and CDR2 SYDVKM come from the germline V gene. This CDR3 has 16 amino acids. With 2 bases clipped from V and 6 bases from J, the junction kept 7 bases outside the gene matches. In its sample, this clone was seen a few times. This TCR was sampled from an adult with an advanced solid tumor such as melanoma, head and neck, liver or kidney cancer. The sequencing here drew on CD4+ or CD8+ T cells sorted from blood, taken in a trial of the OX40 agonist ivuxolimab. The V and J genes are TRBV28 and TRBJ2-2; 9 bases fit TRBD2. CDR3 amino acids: CASSLGAAGGAGELFF. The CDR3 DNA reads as TGTGCCAGCAGTTTAGGGGCAGCGGGGGGAGCCGGGGAGCTGTTTTTT. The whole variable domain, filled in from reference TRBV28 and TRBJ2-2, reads DVKVTQSSRYLVKRTGEKVFLECVQDMDHENMFWYRQDPGLGLRLIYFSYDVKMKEKGDIPEGYSVSREKKERFSLILESASTNQTSMYLCASSLGAAGGAGELFFGEGSRLTVL.